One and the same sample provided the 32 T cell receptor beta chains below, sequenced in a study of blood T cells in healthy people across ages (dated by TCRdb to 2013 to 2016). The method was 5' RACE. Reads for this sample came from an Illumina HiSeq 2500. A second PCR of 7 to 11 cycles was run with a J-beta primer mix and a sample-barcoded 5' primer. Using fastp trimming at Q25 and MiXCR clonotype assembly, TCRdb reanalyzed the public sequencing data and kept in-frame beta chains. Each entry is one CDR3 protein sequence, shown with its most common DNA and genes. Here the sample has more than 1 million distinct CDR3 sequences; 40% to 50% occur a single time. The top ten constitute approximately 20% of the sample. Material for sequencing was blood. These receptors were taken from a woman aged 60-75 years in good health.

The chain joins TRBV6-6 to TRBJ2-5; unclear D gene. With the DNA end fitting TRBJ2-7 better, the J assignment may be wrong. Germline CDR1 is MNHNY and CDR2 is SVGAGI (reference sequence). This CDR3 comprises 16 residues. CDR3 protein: CASSYDTLGRPAEQYF. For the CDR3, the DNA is TGTGCCAGCAGTTACGATACTCTCGGGCGGCCGGCCGAGCAGTACTTC.

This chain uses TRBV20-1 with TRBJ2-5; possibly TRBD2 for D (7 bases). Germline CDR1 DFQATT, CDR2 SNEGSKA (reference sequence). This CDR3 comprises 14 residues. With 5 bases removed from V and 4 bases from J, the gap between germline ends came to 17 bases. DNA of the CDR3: TGCAGTGCTGAGGGGGGGGGGCTGGGAGAGACCCAGTACTTC. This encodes CSAEGGGLGETQYF.

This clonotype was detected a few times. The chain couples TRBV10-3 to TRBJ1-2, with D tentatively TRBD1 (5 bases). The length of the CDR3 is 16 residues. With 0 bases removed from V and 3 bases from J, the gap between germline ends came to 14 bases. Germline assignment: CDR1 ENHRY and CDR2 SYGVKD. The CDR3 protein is CAISESGEAVYYGYTF. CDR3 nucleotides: TGTGCCATCAGTGAGTCAGGGGAGGCAGTTTACTATGGCTACACCTTC.

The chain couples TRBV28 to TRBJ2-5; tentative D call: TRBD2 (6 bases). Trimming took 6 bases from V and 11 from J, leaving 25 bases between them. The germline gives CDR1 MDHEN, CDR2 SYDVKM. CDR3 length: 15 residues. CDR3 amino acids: CASSEPITRSGEQYF. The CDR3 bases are TGTGCCAGCAGCGAGCCGATCACCCGCTCGGGGGAGCAGTACTTC.

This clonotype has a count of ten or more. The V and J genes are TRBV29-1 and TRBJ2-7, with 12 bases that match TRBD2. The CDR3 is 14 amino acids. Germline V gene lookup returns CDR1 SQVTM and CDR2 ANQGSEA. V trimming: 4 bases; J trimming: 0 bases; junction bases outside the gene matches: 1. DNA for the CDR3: TGCAGCGTTGGGGGACTAGCGGGCTCCTACGAGCAGTACTTC. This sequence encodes CSVGGLAGSYEQYF.

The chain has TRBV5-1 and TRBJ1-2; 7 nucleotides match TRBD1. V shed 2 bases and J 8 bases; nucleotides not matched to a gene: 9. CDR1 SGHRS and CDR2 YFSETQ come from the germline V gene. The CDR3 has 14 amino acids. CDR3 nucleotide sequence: TGCGCCAGCAGCTTAACAGGGGACCGTGGAGGCTACACCTTC. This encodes CASSLTGDRGGYTF.

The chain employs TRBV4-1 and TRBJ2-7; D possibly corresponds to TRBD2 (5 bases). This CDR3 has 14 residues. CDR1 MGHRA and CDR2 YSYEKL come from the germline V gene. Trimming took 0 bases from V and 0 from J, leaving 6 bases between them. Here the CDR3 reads CASSQEEDSYEQYF. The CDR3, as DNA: TGCGCCAGCAGCCAAGAGGAGGACTCCTACGAGCAGTACTTC.

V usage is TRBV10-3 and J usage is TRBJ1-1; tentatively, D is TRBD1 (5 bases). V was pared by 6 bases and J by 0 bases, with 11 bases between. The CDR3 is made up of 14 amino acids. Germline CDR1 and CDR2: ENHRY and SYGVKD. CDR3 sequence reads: CAIRETDMNTEAFF. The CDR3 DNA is TGTGCCATCAGAGAGACAGACATGAACACTGAAGCTTTCTTT.

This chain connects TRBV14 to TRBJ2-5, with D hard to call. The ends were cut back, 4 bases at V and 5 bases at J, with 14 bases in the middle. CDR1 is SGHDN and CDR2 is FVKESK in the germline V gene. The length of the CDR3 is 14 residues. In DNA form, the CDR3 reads TGTGCCAGCAGCCTTCAAGGACCATGGGAGACCCAGTACTTC. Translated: CASSLQGPWETQYF.

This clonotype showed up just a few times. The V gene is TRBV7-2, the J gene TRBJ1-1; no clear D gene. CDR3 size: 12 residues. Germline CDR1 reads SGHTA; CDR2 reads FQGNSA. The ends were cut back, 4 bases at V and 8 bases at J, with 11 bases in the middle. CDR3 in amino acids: CASSSPRGEAFF. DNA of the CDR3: TGTGCCAGCAGCTCCCCGCGCGGGGAAGCTTTCTTT.

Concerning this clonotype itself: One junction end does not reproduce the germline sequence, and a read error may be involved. The CDR3 DNA reads as TGCGCCAGCATCTTGAGTGGAGATACGCAGTATTTT. The encoded protein is CASILSGDTQYF. The J gene is TRBJ2-3, the V gene TRBV5-1, with unresolved D. The CDR3 runs to 12 residues. Germline V CDR1 and CDR2: SGHRS, YFSETQ.

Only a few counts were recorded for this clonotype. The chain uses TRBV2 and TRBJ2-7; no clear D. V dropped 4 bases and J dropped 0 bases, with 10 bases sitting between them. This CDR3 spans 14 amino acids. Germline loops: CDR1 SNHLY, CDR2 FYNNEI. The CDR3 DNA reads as TGTGCCAGCAGTGCCCAGGAGCTCTCCTACGAGCAGTACTTC. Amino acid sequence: CASSAQELSYEQYF.

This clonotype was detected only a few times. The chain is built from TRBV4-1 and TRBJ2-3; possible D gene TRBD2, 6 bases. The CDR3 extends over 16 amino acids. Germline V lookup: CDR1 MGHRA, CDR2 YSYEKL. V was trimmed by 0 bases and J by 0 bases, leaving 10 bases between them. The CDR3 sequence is CASSQDRGLSTDTQYF. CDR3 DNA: TGCGCCAGCAGCCAAGATCGGGGACTGAGCACAGATACGCAGTATTTT.

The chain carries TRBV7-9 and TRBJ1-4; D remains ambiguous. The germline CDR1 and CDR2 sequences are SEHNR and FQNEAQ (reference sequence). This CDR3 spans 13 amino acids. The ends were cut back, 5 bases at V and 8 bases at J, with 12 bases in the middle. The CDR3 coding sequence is TGTGCCAGCAGCCCGGTCATTGGCGAAAAACTGTTTTTT. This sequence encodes CASSPVIGEKLFF.

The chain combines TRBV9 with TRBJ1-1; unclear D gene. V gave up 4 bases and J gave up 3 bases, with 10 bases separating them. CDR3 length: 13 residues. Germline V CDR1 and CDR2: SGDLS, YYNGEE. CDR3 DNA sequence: TGTGCCAGCAGCCGACGGCAGGACACTGAAGCTTTCTTT. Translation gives CASSRRQDTEAFF.

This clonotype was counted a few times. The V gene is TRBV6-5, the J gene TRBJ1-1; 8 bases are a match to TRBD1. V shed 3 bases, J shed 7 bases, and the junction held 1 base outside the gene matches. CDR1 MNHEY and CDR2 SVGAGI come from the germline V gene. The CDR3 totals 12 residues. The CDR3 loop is CASSYDRGEAFF. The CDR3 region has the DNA TGTGCCAGCAGTTATGACAGGGGTGAAGCTTTCTTT.

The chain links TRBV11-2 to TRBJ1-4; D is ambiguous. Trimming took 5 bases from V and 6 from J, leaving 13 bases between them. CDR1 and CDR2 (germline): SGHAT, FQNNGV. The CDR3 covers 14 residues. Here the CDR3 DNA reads TGTGCCAGCAGCCGAGGACGGAGCCATGAAAAACTGTTTTTT. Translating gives CASSRGRSHEKLFF. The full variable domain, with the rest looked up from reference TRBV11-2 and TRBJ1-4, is EAGVAQSPRYKIIEKRQSVAFWCNPISGHATLYWYQQILGQGPKLLIQFQNNGVVDDSQLPKDRFSAERLKGVDSTLKIQPAKLEDSAVYLCASSRGRSHEKLFFGSGTQLSVL.

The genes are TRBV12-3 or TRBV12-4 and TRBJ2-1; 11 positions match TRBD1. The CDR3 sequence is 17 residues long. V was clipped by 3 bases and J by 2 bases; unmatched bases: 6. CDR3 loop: CASSFRTGGLTYNEQFF. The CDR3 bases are TGTGCCAGCAGTTTTAGGACAGGGGGCCTCACCTACAATGAGCAGTTCTTC.

The CDR3 here is CASSPSGANEKLFF. CDR3 DNA: TGTGCCAGCAGTCCCAGTGGGGCGAATGAAAAACTGTTTTTT. The V and J genes are TRBV6-5 and TRBJ1-4; TRBD1 is a possible D gene (5 bases). Germline V gene lookup returns CDR1 MNHEY and CDR2 SVGAGI. The CDR3 spans 14 residues. Trimming shortened V by 5 bases and J by 5 bases, and 12 bases separated the two germline ends.

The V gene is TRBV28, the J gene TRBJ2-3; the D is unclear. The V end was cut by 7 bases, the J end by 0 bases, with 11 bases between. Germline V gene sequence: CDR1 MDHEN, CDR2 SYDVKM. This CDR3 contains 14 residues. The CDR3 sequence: CASIPLGSTDTQYF. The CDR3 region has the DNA TGTGCCAGCATTCCCCTCGGGAGCACAGATACGCAGTATTTT. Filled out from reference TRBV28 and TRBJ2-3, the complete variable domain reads DVKVTQSSRYLVKRTGEKVFLECVQDMDHENMFWYRQDPGLGLRLIYFSYDVKMKEKGDIPEGYSVSREKKERFSLILESASTNQTSMYLCASIPLGSTDTQYFGPGTRLTVL.

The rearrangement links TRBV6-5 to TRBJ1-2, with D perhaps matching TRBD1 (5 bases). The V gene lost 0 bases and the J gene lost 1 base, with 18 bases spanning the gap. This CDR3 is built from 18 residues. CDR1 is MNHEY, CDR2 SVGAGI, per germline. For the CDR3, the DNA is TGTGCCAGCAGTTACTCGTCGCGGCAGGGACGACTTAACTATGGCTACACCTTC. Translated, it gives CASSYSSRQGRLNYGYTF.

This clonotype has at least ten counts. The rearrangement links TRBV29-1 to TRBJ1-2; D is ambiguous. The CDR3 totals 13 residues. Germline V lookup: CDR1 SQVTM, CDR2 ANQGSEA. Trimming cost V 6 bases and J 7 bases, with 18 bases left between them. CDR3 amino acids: CSVHKDGGSGYTF. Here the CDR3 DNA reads TGCAGCGTCCACAAGGACGGAGGGTCTGGCTACACCTTC.

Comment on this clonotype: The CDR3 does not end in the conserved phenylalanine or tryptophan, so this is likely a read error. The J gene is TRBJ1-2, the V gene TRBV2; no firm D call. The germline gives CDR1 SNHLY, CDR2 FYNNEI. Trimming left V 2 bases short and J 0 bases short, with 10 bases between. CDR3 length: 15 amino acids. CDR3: CASSELARSNYGYTS. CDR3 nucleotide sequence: TGTGCCAGCAGTGAATTGGCCAGGTCTAACTATGGCTACACCTCC.

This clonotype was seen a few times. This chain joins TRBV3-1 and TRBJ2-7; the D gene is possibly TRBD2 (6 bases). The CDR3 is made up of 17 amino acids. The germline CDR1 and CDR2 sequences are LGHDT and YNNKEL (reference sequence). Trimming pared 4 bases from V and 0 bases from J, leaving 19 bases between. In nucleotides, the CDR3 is TGTGCCAGCAGCCGAACGGACGGTAGCGGTAGCTCCTACGAGCAGTACTTC. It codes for CASSRTDGSGSSYEQYF.

The CDR3 is CASSKGTEVSYGYTF. The CDR3 coding sequence is TGTGCCAGCAGCAAAGGGACTGAAGTAAGTTATGGCTACACCTTC. The chain links TRBV9 to TRBJ1-2, with D maybe TRBD1 (5 bases). V gave up 4 bases and J gave up 5 bases, with 18 bases separating them. The CDR3 runs to 15 residues. CDR1 is SGDLS, CDR2 YYNGEE, per germline. Full variable domain (outside the CDR3, taken from reference TRBV9 and TRBJ1-2): DSGVTQTPKHLITATGQRVTLRCSPRSGDLSVYWYQQSLDQGLQFLIQYYNGEERAKGNILERFSAQQFPDLHSELNLSSLELGDSALYFCASSKGTEVSYGYTFGSGTRLTVV.

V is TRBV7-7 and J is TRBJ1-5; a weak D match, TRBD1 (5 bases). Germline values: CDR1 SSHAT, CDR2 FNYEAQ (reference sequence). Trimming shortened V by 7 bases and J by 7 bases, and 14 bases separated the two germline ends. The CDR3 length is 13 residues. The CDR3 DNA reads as TGTGCCAGCAAAGGGGACGGACGACAGCCCCAGCATTTT. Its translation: CASKGDGRQPQHF. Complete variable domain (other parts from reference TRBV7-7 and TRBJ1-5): GAGVSQSPRYKVTKRGQDVTLRCDPISSHATLYWYQQALGQGPEFLTYFNYEAQPDKSGLPSDRFSAERPEGSISTLTIQRTEQRDSAMYRCASKGDGRQPQHFGDGTRLSIL.

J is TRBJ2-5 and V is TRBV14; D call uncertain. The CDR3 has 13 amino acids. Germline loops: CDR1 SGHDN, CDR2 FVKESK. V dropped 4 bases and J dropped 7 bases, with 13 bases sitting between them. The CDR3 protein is CASSPKLGGTQYF. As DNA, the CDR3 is TGTGCCAGCAGCCCGAAGTTAGGTGGGACCCAGTACTTC.

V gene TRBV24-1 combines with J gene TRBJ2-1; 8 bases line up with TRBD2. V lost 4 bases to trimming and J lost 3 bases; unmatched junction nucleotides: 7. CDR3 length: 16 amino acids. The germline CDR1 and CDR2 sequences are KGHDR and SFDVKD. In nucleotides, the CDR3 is TGTGCCACCAGTGACGGAGCGGGAGAGATCTACAATGAGCAGTTCTTC. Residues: CATSDGAGEIYNEQFF.

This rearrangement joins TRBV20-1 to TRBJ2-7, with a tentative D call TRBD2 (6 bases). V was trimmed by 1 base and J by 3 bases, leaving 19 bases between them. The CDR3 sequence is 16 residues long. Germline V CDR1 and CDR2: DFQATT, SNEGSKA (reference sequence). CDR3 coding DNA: TGCAGTGCTAGAGGAGGAGGGGCAGGCCCTTACTACGAGCAGTACTTC. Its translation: CSARGGGAGPYYEQYF.

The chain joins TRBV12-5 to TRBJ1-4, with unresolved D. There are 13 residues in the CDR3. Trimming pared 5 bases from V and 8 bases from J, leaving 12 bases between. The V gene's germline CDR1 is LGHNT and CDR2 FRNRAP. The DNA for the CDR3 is TGTGCTAGTGGTGTGGACCTGGACGAAAAACTGTTTTTT. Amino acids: CASGVDLDEKLFF.

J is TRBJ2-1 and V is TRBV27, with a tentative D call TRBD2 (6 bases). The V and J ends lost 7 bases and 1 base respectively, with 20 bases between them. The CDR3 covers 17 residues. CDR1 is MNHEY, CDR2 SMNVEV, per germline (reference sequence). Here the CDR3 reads CASTSASAIESYNEQFF. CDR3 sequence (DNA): TGTGCCAGCACTTCGGCTAGCGCGATAGAATCCTACAATGAGCAGTTCTTC.

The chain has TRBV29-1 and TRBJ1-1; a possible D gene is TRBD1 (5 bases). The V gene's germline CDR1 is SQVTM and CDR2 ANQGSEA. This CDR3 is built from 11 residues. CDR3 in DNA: TGCTCTGTGATGGGGGTCACTGAAGCTTTCTTT. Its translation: CSVMGVTEAFF.